There are a few counts of the clone carrying this T cell receptor beta chain. Drawing of peripheral blood yielded ten milliliters from each donor. No fewer than 6 million PBMCs went into each sample. This entry is derived from a study of blood T cells in healthy people across ages. PCR was performed a second time for roughly 6 to 12 cycles using a sample-barcoded 5' primer and a J-beta primer mix. TCRdb itself ran the 5' RACE reads through MiXCR, one entry per CDR3 protein. The sample has 550,000 to 750,000 distinct CDR3 sequences; over 20% are singletons. The CDR3 is 15 residues long. Per germline, CDR1 MNHEY and CDR2 SVGAGI. V lost 5 bases to trimming and J lost 6 bases, with 18 bases between them.

The sample was blood. This chain joins TRBV6-5 and TRBJ2-3, with a possible D match to TRBD1 (6 bases). The source is a man between 65 and 85 years old in good health. CDR3 loop: CASSPAVSGADTQYF. In DNA form, the CDR3 reads TGTGCCAGCAGTCCCGCGGTCTCAGGGGCGGATACGCAGTATTTT.